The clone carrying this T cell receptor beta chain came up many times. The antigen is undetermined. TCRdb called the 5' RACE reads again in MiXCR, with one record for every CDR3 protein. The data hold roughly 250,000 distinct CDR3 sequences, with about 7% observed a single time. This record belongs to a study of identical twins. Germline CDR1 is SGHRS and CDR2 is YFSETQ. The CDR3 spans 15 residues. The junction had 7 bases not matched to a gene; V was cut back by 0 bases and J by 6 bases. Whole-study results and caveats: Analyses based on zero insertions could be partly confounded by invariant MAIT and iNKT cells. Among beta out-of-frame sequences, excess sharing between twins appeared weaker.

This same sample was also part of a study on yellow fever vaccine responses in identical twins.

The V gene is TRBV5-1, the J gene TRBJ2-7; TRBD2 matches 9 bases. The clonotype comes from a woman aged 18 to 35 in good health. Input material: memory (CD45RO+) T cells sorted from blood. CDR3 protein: CASSLVSSGIREQYF. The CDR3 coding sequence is TGCGCCAGCAGCTTGGTTTCTAGCGGGATTCGCGAGCAGTACTTC.